This T cell receptor (beta chain) was documented in a study of T cells in Graves' hyperthyroidism and ophthalmopathy. Study background: Peripheral blood was collected at initial diagnosis, before any treatment.

The CDR3 has 15 residues. V lost 7 bases to trimming and J lost 2 bases, with 17 bases between them. The germline CDR1 and CDR2 sequences are MNHNS and SASEGT. Clinical Activity Scores of at least 3, NOSPECS grades of at least 4 and durations under 3 months characterized ophthalmopathy patients. Uncontrolled infection, other autoimmune disease, pregnancy or lactation led to exclusion. The TCR beta CDR3 regions underwent amplification using RNA transcripts as the source. HTBI primers were employed in a first-round RT-PCR of the TCR CDR3. TCRdb redid the calling of the multiplex PCR reads with MiXCR, one entry per CDR3 protein. The table shows some 320,000 distinct CDR3 sequences, with about 13% occurring only once. A note on this clonotype: Its antigen is not identified.

General study points: Most clonotypes expanded in thyroid above 0.001 were likewise present in blood.

The source is a woman aged 40 to 50 with Graves' ophthalmopathy. The material sequenced was blood. The V call is TRBV6-1, the J call TRBJ1-2; D is ambiguous. CDR3 in DNA: TGTGCCAGCACCAAGAGTAACAGTTTAAACTATGGCTACACCTTC. This codes for CASTKSNSLNYGYTF.